This record concerns one T cell receptor beta chain sequence. The antigen remains undetermined. This sample stems from a study of cytomegalovirus exposure and HLA in healthy donors. Study details: There were fewer than 130 million unique TCR beta sequences, drawn from 150 million to 200 million T cells, in an earlier analysis.

CDR3 length equals 14 residues. Germline values: CDR1 GTSNPN, CDR2 SVGIG (reference sequence). V was clipped by 3 bases and J by 5 bases, with 16 bases between them. Notes on the study in general: Upon later analysis, HLA-associated TCR beta chains proved more clonally expanded than other, equally common chains. In a later analysis, specific HLA alleles were associated with approximately 16,000 TCR beta sequences at a 0.05 false discovery rate.

Use of 60 Vbeta and 13 Jbeta primers characterized the PCR. Produced via immunoSEQ multiplex PCR; TCRdb's table is partial and in-frame only. The table lists tens of thousands of clones, about 74% of them singletons, with 22% in the top ten. The J gene is TRBJ2-5, the V gene TRBV30, with TRBD1 as a possible D gene (6 bases). The receptor was derived from a woman aged 25-40 years in good health and CMV-seropositive. Material for sequencing was PBMCs. CDR3 DNA sequence: TGTGCCTGGAGGTCGGGGTTTCAGGGGGAGACCCAGTACTTC. Translating it yields CAWRSGFQGETQYF.